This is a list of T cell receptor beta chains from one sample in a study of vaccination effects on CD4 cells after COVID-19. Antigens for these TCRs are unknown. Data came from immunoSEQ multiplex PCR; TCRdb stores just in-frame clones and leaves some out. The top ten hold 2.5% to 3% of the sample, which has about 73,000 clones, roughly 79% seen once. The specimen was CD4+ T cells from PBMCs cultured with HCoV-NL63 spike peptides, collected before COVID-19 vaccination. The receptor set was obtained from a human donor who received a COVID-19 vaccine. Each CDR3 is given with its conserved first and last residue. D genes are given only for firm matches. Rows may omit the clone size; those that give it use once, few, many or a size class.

DNA: TGCGCCACATCCCTCGGGGGCGTGGAGACCCAGTACTTC
CDR3: CATSLGGVETQYF
J: TRBJ2-5
size: -
D: -
V: TRBV5-1

DNA: TGTGCCAGCAGGGCTGGGAACACTGAAGCTTTCTTT
CDR3: CASRAGNTEAFF
J: TRBJ1-1
size: few
D: -
V: TRBV7-9

DNA: TGTGCCACCAGTGATTGGGGACAGGGGGCGCGGACCCAGTACTTC
CDR3: CATSDWGQGARTQYF
J: TRBJ2-5
size: -
D: TRBD1
V: TRBV24-1

DNA: TGTGCCAGCAGAAGCTCTGGGGCCAACGTCCTGACTTTC
CDR3: CASRSSGANVLTF
J: TRBJ2-6
size: -
D: -
V: TRBV7-8

DNA: TGTGCCAGCAGCGTAGCCGGCTTCTCCTACAATGAGCAGTTCTTC
CDR3: CASSVAGFSYNEQFF
J: TRBJ2-1
size: -
D: -
V: TRBV9

DNA: TGTGCCAGCAGTGCGACAGCCAACTATGGCTACACCTTC
CDR3: CASSATANYGYTF
J: TRBJ1-2
size: -
D: -
V: TRBV2

DNA: TGTGCCAGCAGTTACCAACGGACGGCTTCGGGGCTGTTTTTT
CDR3: CASSYQRTASGLFF
J: TRBJ2-2
size: -
D: -
V: TRBV6-5

DNA: TGTGCCAGCAGTGATCTGGTGCAGGGGACGCGAGGACTGTTTTTT
CDR3: CASSDLVQGTRGLFF
J: TRBJ1-4
size: few
D: -
V: TRBV2

DNA: TGTGCCACCAGTGTCAGGGGCACAGATACGCAGTATTTT
CDR3: CATSVRGTDTQYF
J: TRBJ2-3
size: -
D: -
V: TRBV24-1

DNA: TGCAGCGTGGAGCAGGGGTCGGAAAAACTGTTTTTT
CDR3: CSVEQGSEKLFF
J: TRBJ1-4
size: few
D: -
V: TRBV29-1

DNA: TGTGCCACCATGGGAGCCAAAAACATTCAGTACTTC
CDR3: CATMGAKNIQYF
J: TRBJ2-4
size: -
D: -
V: TRBV27

DNA: TGCGCCAGCAGCTTGACTCTTAACAACTATGGCTACACCTTC
CDR3: CASSLTLNNYGYTF
J: TRBJ1-2
size: once
D: -
V: TRBV5-1

DNA: TGTGCCAGCAGCCGTGCGGGGGCACTGGGTACTGAAGCTTTCTTT
CDR3: CASSRAGALGTEAFF
J: TRBJ1-1
size: once
D: -
V: TRBV3-1/TRBV3-2

DNA: TGTGCCAGCAGTAAAACAGGGGACACCGGGGAGCTGTTTTTT
CDR3: CASSKTGDTGELFF
J: TRBJ2-2
size: -
D: TRBD1
V: TRBV6-5

DNA: TGTGCCAGCCGGGACCTCGTGGCACCCCTCCACTTT
CDR3: CASRDLVAPLHF
J: TRBJ1-6
size: -
D: -
V: TRBV27

DNA: TGCGCCAGCGGGACAGGGGCTGGAAACACCATATATTTT
CDR3: CASGTGAGNTIYF
J: TRBJ1-3
size: -
D: TRBD1
V: TRBV10-1

DNA: TGTGCCAGCAGCTCTAGGTCCAATGAGCAGTTCTTC
CDR3: CASSSRSNEQFF
J: TRBJ2-1
size: -
D: -
V: TRBV7-9

DNA: TGTGCCAGCAGTTCGCACTCTGGAAACACCATATATTTT
CDR3: CASSSHSGNTIYF
J: TRBJ1-3
size: -
D: -
V: TRBV6-5

DNA: TGTGCCAGCAGGGGGAGGGGGGCCCGAAACACTGAAGCTTTCTTT
CDR3: CASRGRGARNTEAFF
J: TRBJ1-1
size: -
D: -
V: TRBV2

DNA: TGTGCCAGCAGCGCCACTACTACCCCGGTGCAGTATTTT
CDR3: CASSATTTPVQYF
J: TRBJ2-3
size: -
D: -
V: TRBV9

DNA: TGTGCCACCAGTGATTTGAACACAGCGAACACCGGGGAGCTGTTTTTT
CDR3: CATSDLNTANTGELFF
J: TRBJ2-2
size: -
D: -
V: TRBV24-1

DNA: TGTGCCAGCAGCGGCCGGGACAGGGAGGACTATGGCTACACCTTC
CDR3: CASSGRDREDYGYTF
J: TRBJ1-2
size: -
D: TRBD1
V: TRBV5-4

DNA: TGTGCCAGCACCCCCGTAACAGGGTATGATTCACCCCTCCACTTT
CDR3: CASTPVTGYDSPLHF
J: TRBJ1-6
size: -
D: -
V: TRBV6-5

DNA: TGTGCCAGCAGCTTAGAGAACAGGGGACTGTCACCCCTCCACTTT
CDR3: CASSLENRGLSPLHF
J: TRBJ1-6
size: -
D: TRBD1
V: TRBV7-8

DNA: TGTGCCAGCAAAAAGGGAGGGTATAGCAATCAGCCCCAGCATTTT
CDR3: CASKKGGYSNQPQHF
J: TRBJ1-5
size: -
D: -
V: TRBV2

DNA: TGTGCCAGCAGCGTTAGCGGGGGGGCCTCAGATACGCAGTATTTT
CDR3: CASSVSGGASDTQYF
J: TRBJ2-3
size: -
D: TRBD2
V: TRBV7-2

DNA: TGTGCCAGCAGCTTATATAGGGGGGGAACTAATGAAAAACTGTTTTTT
CDR3: CASSLYRGGTNEKLFF
J: TRBJ1-4
size: -
D: -
V: TRBV7-2

DNA: TGTGCCGGACGGGGACAGAACACAGATACGCAGTATTTT
CDR3: CAGRGQNTDTQYF
J: TRBJ2-3
size: -
D: TRBD1
V: TRBV28

DNA: TGTGCCAGCAGCTTAGGGACAGGTGTCACAGATACGCAGTATTTT
CDR3: CASSLGTGVTDTQYF
J: TRBJ2-3
size: once
D: TRBD1
V: TRBV7-2

DNA: TGTGCCACCAGTGATAGAGGGACAGGCTATGGCTACACCTTC
CDR3: CATSDRGTGYGYTF
J: TRBJ1-2
size: few
D: TRBD1
V: TRBV24-1

DNA: TGTGCCAGCTCACCCATACAAGGCGATGAGCAGTTCTTC
CDR3: CASSPIQGDEQFF
J: TRBJ2-1
size: -
D: -
V: TRBV18

DNA: TGTGCCAGCAGCTTAGATCGGAACTCCGGGGCCAACGTCCTGACTTTC
CDR3: CASSLDRNSGANVLTF
J: TRBJ2-6
size: -
D: -
V: TRBV7-2

DNA: TGTGCCAGCAGGCTACAGGTTTCCACCGGGGAGCTGTTTTTT
CDR3: CASRLQVSTGELFF
J: TRBJ2-2
size: once
D: -
V: TRBV28

DNA: TGTGCCAGCAGCCAAGAGTTGGTGCAGGGCCGGCAGCCCCAGCATTTT
CDR3: CASSQELVQGRQPQHF
J: TRBJ1-5
size: -
D: -
V: TRBV4-2

DNA: TGTGCCAGCAGTCGCCAGGGCTCTGGGGCCAACGTCCTGACTTTC
CDR3: CASSRQGSGANVLTF
J: TRBJ2-6
size: -
D: -
V: TRBV7-3

DNA: TGTGCCAGCCGACACTTTCAGGCGCAAGAGACCCAGTACTTC
CDR3: CASRHFQAQETQYF
J: TRBJ2-5
size: -
D: -
V: TRBV6-5

DNA: TGTGCCAGTAGTCCCCCAGGCCAAGAGACCCAGTACTTC
CDR3: CASSPPGQETQYF
J: TRBJ2-5
size: once
D: -
V: TRBV19

DNA: TGCGCCAGCACAGTGGGGGGTACTAATGAAAAACTGTTTTTT
CDR3: CASTVGGTNEKLFF
J: TRBJ1-4
size: -
D: -
V: TRBV5-1

DNA: TGTGCCAGCAGCGCTAGACTAGCGGGGAACACCGGGGAGCTGTTTTTT
CDR3: CASSARLAGNTGELFF
J: TRBJ2-2
size: -
D: TRBD2
V: TRBV7-2

DNA: TGTGCCAGCAGCCCGAGGGGCAAAGAAAACGACAGGTCCTATGGCTACACCTTC
CDR3: CASSPRGKENDRSYGYTF
J: TRBJ1-2
size: once
D: -
V: TRBV9

DNA: TGTGCCAGCAGCTTAGTGGCTAGCGGGGGCCCAGATACGCAGTATTTT
CDR3: CASSLVASGGPDTQYF
J: TRBJ2-3
size: once
D: TRBD2
V: TRBV7-9

DNA: TGTGCCACACCACCGAACAGGGGAGATGAGCAGTTCTTC
CDR3: CATPPNRGDEQFF
J: TRBJ2-1
size: few
D: TRBD1
V: TRBV5-8

DNA: TGTGCCAGCAGCCGGACAGGGGGGAAAGGAAACACCATATATTTT
CDR3: CASSRTGGKGNTIYF
J: TRBJ1-3
size: few
D: TRBD1
V: TRBV3-1/TRBV3-2